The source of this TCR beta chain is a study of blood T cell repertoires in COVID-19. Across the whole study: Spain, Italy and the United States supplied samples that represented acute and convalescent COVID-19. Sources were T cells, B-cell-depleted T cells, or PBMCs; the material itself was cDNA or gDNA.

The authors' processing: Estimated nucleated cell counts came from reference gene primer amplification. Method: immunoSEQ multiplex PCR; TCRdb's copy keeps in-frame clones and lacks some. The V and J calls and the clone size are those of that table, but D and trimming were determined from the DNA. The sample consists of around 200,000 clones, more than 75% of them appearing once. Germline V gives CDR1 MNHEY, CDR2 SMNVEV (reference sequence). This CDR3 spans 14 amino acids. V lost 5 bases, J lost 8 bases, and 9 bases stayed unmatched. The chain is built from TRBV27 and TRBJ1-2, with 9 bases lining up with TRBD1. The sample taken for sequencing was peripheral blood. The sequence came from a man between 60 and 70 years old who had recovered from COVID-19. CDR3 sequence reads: CASSAPGTGKGYTF. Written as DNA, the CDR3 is TGTGCCAGCAGTGCTCCCGGGACAGGGAAAGGCTACACCTTC.